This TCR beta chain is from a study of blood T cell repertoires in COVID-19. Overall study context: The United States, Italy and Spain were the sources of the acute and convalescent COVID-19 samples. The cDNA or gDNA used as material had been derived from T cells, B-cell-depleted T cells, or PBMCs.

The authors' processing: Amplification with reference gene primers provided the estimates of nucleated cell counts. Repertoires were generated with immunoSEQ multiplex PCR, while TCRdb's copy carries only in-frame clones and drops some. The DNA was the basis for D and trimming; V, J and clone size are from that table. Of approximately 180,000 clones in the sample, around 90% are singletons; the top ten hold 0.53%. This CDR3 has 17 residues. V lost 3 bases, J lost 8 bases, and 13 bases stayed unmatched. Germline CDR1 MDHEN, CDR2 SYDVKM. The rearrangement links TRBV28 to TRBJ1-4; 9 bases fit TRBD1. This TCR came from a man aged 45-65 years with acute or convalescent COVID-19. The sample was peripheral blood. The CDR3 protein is CASSLSGQGPRGEKLFF. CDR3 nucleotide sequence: TGTGCCAGCAGTTTGTCGGGACAGGGTCCCCGTGGGGAAAAACTGTTTTTT.